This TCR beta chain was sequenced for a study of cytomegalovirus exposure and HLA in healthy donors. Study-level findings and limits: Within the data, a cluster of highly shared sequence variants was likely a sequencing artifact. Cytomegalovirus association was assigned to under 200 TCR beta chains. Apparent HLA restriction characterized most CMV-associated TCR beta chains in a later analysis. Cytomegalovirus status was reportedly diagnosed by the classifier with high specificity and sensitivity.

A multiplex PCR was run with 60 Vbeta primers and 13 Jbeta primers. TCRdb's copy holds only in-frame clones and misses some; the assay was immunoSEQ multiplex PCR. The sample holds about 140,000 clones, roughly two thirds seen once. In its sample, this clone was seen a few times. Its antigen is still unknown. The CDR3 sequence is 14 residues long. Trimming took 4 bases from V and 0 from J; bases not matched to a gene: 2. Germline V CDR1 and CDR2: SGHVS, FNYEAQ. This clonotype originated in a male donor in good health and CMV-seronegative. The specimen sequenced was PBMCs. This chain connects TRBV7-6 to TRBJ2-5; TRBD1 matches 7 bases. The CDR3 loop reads CASSYGTDQETQYF. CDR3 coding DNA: TGTGCCAGCAGCTACGGGACAGACCAAGAGACCCAGTACTTC. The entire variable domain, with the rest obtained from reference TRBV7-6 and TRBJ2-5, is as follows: GAGVSQSPRYKVTKRGQDVALRCDPISGHVSLYWYRQALGQGPEFLTYFNYEAQQDKSGLPNDRFSAERPEGSISTLTIQRTEQRDSAMYRCASSYGTDQETQYFGPGTRLLVL.